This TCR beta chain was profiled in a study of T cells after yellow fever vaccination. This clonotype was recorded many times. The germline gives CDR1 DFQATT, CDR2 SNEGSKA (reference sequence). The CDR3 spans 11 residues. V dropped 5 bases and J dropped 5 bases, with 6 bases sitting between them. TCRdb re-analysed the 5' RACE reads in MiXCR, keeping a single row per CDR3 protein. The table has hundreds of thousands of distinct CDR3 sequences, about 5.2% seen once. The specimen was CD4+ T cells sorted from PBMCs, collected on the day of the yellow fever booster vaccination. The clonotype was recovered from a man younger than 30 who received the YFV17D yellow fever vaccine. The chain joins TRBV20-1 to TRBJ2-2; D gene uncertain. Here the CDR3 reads CSARGTGELFF. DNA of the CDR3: TGCAGTGCTCGTGGGACCGGGGAGCTGTTTTTT.